The table lists the clone carrying this T cell receptor beta chain with a few counts. Antigen: not known. V lost 1 base, J lost 4 bases, and 11 bases lay in between. The CDR3 extends over 14 amino acids. Germline CDR1 is LNHNV and CDR2 is YYDKDF (reference sequence). This sample is drawn from a study of T cell repertoires in cytomegalovirus infection. Overall study: Alongside well-studied HLA-B-restricted CMV epitopes, recently identified HLA-C-restricted CMV epitopes were also used. Study results and caveats: There were HLA-C-restricted CMV-specific TCR beta clonotypes dominating the ex vivo response.

MiXCR, run by TCRdb on the reads, gives a single entry per CDR3 protein. The sample holds about 310,000 distinct CDR3 sequences, 20% to 30% seen once. The chain combines TRBV15 with TRBJ2-7; D may be TRBD1 (5 bases). This TCR came from a human donor in good health (CMV status not recorded). Some clones in this sample may be carry-over from other donors' samples. This sample comprised cultured PBMCs, obtained from culture after CMV antigen stimulation. The CDR3 loop is CATSRGGQVYEQYF. The DNA for the CDR3 is TGTGCCACCAGCAGAGGGGGCCAAGTTTACGAGCAGTACTTC.